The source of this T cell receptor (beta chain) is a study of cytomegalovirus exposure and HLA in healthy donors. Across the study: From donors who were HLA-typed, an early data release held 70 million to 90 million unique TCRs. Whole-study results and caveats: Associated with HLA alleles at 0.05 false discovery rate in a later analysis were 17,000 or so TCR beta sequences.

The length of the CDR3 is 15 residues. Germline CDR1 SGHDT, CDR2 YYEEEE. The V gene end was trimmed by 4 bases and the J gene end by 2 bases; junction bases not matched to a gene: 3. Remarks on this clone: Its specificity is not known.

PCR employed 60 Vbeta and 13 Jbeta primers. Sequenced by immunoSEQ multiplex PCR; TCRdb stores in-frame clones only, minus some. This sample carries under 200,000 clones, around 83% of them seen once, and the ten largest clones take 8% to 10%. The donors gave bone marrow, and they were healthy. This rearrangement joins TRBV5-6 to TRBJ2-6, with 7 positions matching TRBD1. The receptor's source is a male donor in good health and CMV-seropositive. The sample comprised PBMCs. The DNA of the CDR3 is TGTGCCAGCAGCCTCGGGACAGCTGGGGCCAACGTCCTGACTTTC. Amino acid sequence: CASSLGTAGANVLTF.